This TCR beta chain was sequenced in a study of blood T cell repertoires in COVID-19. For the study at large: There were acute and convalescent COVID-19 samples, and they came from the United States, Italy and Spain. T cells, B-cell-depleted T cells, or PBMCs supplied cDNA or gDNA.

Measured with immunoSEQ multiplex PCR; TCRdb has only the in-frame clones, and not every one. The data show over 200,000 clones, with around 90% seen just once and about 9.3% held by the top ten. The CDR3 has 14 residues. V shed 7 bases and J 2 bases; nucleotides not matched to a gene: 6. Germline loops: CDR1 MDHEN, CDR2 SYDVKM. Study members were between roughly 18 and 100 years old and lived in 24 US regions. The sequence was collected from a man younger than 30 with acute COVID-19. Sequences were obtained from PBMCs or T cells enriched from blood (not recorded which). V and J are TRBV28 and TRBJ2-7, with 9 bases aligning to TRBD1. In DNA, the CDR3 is TGTGCCAGCATCTCAACAGGGGGCGCCTACGAGCAGTACTTC. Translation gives CASISTGGAYEQYF. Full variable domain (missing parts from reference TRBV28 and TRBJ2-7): DVKVTQSSRYLVKRTGEKVFLECVQDMDHENMFWYRQDPGLGLRLIYFSYDVKMKEKGDIPEGYSVSREKKERFSLILESASTNQTSMYLCASISTGGAYEQYFGPGTRLTVT.